These T cell receptor beta chains were read from a single sample in a study of molecular identifiers for immune sequencing clone quantification. MiXCR, run by TCRdb on the PCR reads, gives a single entry per CDR3 protein. Of around 470,000 distinct CDR3 sequences in the sample, 20% to 25% are singletons; the top ten hold under 0.85%. The sample consisted of naive CD8+ T cells from blood, with Jurkat cell RNA spiked in. The receptors here all came from a human donor in good health. Some libraries in this study had Jurkat cell RNA spiked in. Each CDR3 is given with its conserved first and last residue. D genes are given only for firm matches. Rows give clone size only sometimes, using once, few, many, or a class for an expanded clone.

>NA|TRBJ1-1|NA|TRBV6-5
CASRSMHTDTEAFF
TGTGCCAGCAGGTCGATGCATACTGACACTGAAGCTTTCTTT
>few|TRBJ1-2|TRBD1|TRBV12-5
CASGLVLIGGVQYGYTF
TGTGCTAGTGGTTTGGTACTTATAGGGGGCGTGCAGTATGGCTACACCTTC
>few|TRBJ2-1|NA|TRBV7-9
CASSLGTRNEQFF
TGTGCCAGCAGCTTAGGGACAAGAAATGAGCAGTTCTTC
>NA|TRBJ2-2|TRBD1|TRBV2
CASSTGVTGELFF
TGTGCCAGCAGTACAGGGGTCACCGGGGAGCTGTTTTTT
>many|TRBJ2-7|NA|TRBV4-2
CASSPRELGFEQYF
TGTGCCAGCAGTCCCAGGGAGTTGGGGTTCGAGCAGTACTTC
>NA|TRBJ2-1|NA|TRBV28
CASSNRDLYNEQFF
TGTGCCAGCAGTAACAGGGACCTCTACAATGAGCAGTTCTTC
>few|TRBJ2-5|NA|TRBV12-3/TRBV12-4
CASSTPEGGETQYF
TGTGCCAGCAGTACACCGGAAGGGGGAGAGACCCAGTACTTC
>few|TRBJ2-1|TRBD1|TRBV7-9
CASSPVVGQSYNEQFF
TGTGCCAGCAGCCCCGTTGTGGGACAGTCCTACAATGAGCAGTTCTTC
>few|TRBJ1-1|NA|TRBV18
CASSPFVEGGNTEAFF
TGTGCCAGCTCACCCTTCGTAGAGGGTGGTAACACTGAAGCTTTCTTT
>NA|TRBJ2-1|TRBD2|TRBV4-1
CASSQGAGAAEQFF
TGCGCCAGCAGCCAAGGAGCGGGAGCGGCTGAGCAGTTCTTC
>NA|TRBJ1-1|NA|TRBV6-5
CASSPAQGLKSNTEAFF
TGTGCCAGCAGTCCCGCACAGGGTCTTAAGTCGAACACTGAAGCTTTCTTT
>few|TRBJ2-7|TRBD1|TRBV3-1
CASSPEFWTGGYEQYF
TGTGCCAGCAGCCCGGAATTTTGGACAGGGGGCTACGAGCAGTACTTC
>NA|TRBJ1-5|TRBD1|TRBV4-2
CASSQVGLKLQGYDQPQHF
TGTGCCAGCAGCCAAGTTGGATTAAAATTACAGGGGTATGATCAGCCCCAGCATTTT
>few|TRBJ2-1|NA|TRBV4-3
CASSTDFTGNEQFF
TGCGCCAGCAGCACGGACTTTACGGGAAATGAGCAGTTCTTC
>many|TRBJ2-5|NA|TRBV20-1
CSARDPKRVQYF
TGCAGTGCTCGGGACCCTAAGAGAGTCCAGTACTTC
>many|TRBJ2-5|TRBD2|TRBV4-3
CASSQGASGQETQYF
TGCGCCAGCAGCCAAGGGGCTAGCGGGCAAGAGACCCAGTACTTC
>few|TRBJ2-3|NA|TRBV5-1
CASSSRGQGGGFDTQYF
TGCGCCAGCAGCTCCCGGGGGCAGGGTGGGGGTTTCGATACGCAGTATTTT
>many|TRBJ2-3|TRBD2|TRBV2
CASSNGLAGTTDTQYF
TGTGCCAGCAGTAATGGACTAGCGGGGACAACAGATACGCAGTATTTT
>NA|TRBJ2-1|TRBD2|TRBV6-2/TRBV6-3
CASSYGASGGNNEQFF
TGTGCCAGCAGTTACGGGGCTAGCGGGGGTAACAATGAGCAGTTCTTC
>NA|TRBJ1-3|NA|TRBV20-1
CSARELQGAGNTIYF
TGCAGTGCTAGAGAATTACAGGGCGCTGGAAACACCATATATTTT
>many|TRBJ2-3|NA|TRBV6-2/TRBV6-3
CASKLSRDQWYF
TGTGCCAGCAAACTATCCCGGGACCAGTGGTATTTT
>many|TRBJ2-3|TRBD2|TRBV28
CASSSSGGRTDTQYF
TGTGCCAGCAGCTCTAGCGGGGGCCGCACAGATACGCAGTATTTT
>many|TRBJ1-5|NA|TRBV11-2
CASSPQGQPQHF
TGTGCCAGCAGCCCCCAGGGTCAGCCCCAGCATTTT
>NA|TRBJ1-4|NA|TRBV5-1
CASSLGDRAEKLFF
TGCGCCAGCAGCTTGGGCGACAGAGCAGAAAAACTGTTTTTT
>NA|TRBJ2-4|NA|TRBV4-2
CASSQTDREENIQYF
TGTGCCAGCAGCCAAACGGACAGAGAAGAAAACATTCAGTACTTC
>NA|TRBJ1-1|NA|TRBV7-9
CASRSQGPEAFF
TGTGCCAGCAGATCTCAGGGCCCTGAAGCTTTCTTT
>NA|TRBJ2-7|NA|TRBV29-1
CSVYDGCEQYF
TGCAGCGTCTATGACGGATGCGAGCAGTACTTC